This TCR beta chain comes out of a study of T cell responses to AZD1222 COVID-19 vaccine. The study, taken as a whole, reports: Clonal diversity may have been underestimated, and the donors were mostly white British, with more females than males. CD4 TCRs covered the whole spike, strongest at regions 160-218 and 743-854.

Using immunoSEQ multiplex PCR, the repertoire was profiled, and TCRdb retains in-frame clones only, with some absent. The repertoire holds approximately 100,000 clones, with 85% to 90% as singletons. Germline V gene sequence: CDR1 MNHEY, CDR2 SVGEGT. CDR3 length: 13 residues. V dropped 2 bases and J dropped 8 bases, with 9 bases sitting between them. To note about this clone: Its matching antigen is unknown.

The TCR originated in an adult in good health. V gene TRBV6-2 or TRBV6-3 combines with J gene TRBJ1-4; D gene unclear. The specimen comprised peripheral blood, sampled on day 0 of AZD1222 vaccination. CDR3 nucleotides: TGTGCCAGCAGTTACGGACGGTGGGAAAAACTGTTTTTT. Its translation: CASSYGRWEKLFF.